The entry below describes one T cell receptor beta chain. What it recognizes is unknown. The sample is drawn from a study of T cell repertoires in aging, cancer and after chemotherapy. Study summary: Pre- and post-chemotherapy samples were paired from chronic lymphocytic leukemia patients treated with fludarabine- or bendamustine-based regimens.

Peripheral blood genomic DNA, not sorted cells or RNA, was the template. CDR3 length: 16 residues. Trimming took 6 bases from V and 6 from J; bases not matched to a gene: 11. TRB rearrangements spanning V, D and J were amplified using mixed TRB-A/B primers. One entry per CDR3 protein, called by TCRdb with MiXCR from the multiplex PCR reads. Among 1,400 to 1,500 distinct CDR3 sequences listed, about 49% were seen once. Study outcomes and limitations: In each cancer cohort, median generation probability increased across chemotherapy, suggesting thymic output rebounded. In healthy donors, age-related TCR diversity loss mainly reflected lost richness.

Sequenced material: blood. The source is a human donor with a blood cancer. The chain recombines TRBV12-3 or TRBV12-4 with TRBJ1-5; the match to TRBD1 covers 10 bases. Written as DNA, the CDR3 is TGTGCCAGCAGCCGACCTCGGGACAGGGGCCCTCAGCCCCAGCATTTT. Translating it yields CASSRPRDRGPQPQHF.